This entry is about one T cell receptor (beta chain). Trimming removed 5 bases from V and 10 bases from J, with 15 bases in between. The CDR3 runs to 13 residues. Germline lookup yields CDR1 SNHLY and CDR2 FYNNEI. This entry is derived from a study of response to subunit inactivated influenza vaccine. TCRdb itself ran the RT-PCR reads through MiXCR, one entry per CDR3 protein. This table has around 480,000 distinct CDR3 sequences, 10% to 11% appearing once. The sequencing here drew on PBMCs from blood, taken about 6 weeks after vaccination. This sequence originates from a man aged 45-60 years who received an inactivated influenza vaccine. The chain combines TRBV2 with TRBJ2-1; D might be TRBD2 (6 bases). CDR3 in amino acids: CASSLPEGGEQFF. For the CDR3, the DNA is TGTGCCAGCAGTCTTCCGGAGGGAGGCGAGCAGTTCTTC.